This T cell receptor (beta chain) was documented in a study of T cell responses to AZD1222 COVID-19 vaccine. The count of this clone is one. The data were produced by immunoSEQ multiplex PCR, yet TCRdb's version contains in-frame clones alone and is incomplete. The data hold approximately 150,000 clones, with 92% observed a single time. This sequence was found in an adult in good health. Sequencing was performed on peripheral blood, taken on day 0 of AZD1222 vaccination.

This chain's CDR3 is CASSRGNTGELFF. CDR3 in DNA: TGTGCCAGCAGCCGTGGGAACACCGGGGAGCTGTTTTTT. V and J are TRBV4-2 and TRBJ2-2; the D is unclear. This CDR3 is built from 13 residues. Germline V lookup: CDR1 LGHNA, CDR2 YNFKEQ. Trimming took 4 bases from V and 1 from J, leaving 4 bases between them.